What follows are 14 T cell receptor beta chains derived from one specimen sequenced in a study of response to subunit inactivated influenza vaccine. TCRdb re-derived calls from the RT-PCR reads in MiXCR, one entry per CDR3 protein. The table shows about 650,000 distinct CDR3 sequences, with 15% to 18% occurring only once. The sequenced sample was PBMCs from blood, obtained approximately 12 days after vaccination. The origin of the receptors is a middle-aged man who received an inactivated influenza vaccine.

The sample holds a few counts of this clonotype. The V gene is TRBV20-1, the J gene TRBJ1-1; possibly TRBD1 for D (6 bases). The CDR3 totals 14 residues. Germline loops: CDR1 DFQATT, CDR2 SNEGSKA (reference sequence). V shed 0 bases and J shed 5 bases, with 13 bases lying between them. The chain's CDR3 is CSARDPRRGTEAFF. CDR3 nucleotide sequence: TGCAGTGCTAGAGATCCCAGGAGGGGGACTGAAGCTTTCTTT.

This clonotype was counted only a few times. The chain links TRBV20-1 to TRBJ2-3, with 14 bases aligning to TRBD2. The CDR3 loop spans 12 amino acids. V was pared by 8 bases and J by 6 bases, with 1 base of the junction left unmatched. Germline CDR1 is DFQATT and CDR2 is SNEGSKA (reference sequence). In DNA, the CDR3 is TGCAGTAGGACTAGCGGGGGGGATACGCAGTATTTT. Protein: CSRTSGGDTQYF.

This clonotype was detected ten times or more. The CDR3 loop is CSASRSNQPQHF. CDR3 DNA: TGCAGTGCTAGTAGGAGCAATCAGCCCCAGCATTTT. The V gene is TRBV20-1, the J gene TRBJ1-5, with D unresolved. In germline, CDR1 is DFQATT, CDR2 SNEGSKA (reference sequence). V dropped 3 bases and J dropped 1 base, with 4 bases sitting between them. This CDR3 spans 12 amino acids.

This clonotype was seen a handful of times. The chain uses TRBV3-1 and TRBJ2-7; 11 nucleotides agree with TRBD2. The CDR3 spans 14 residues. The V and J ends lost 4 bases and 5 bases, in that order; junction bases with no gene match: 4. Germline CDR1 LGHDT, CDR2 YNNKEL (reference sequence). DNA of the CDR3: TGTGCCAGCAGCCTTAGCGGGAGGGCCAACGAGCAGTACTTC. Translated: CASSLSGRANEQYF.

V usage is TRBV27 and J usage is TRBJ2-1; perhaps TRBD2 as D (6 bases). The CDR3 runs 16 residues. V dropped 2 bases and J dropped 2 bases, with 13 bases sitting between them. The germline V gene encodes CDR1 MNHEY and CDR2 SMNVEV (reference sequence). In DNA form, the CDR3 reads TGTGCCAGCAGTTTACGGGTAGCGGCTACCTACAATGAGCAGTTCTTC. This encodes CASSLRVAATYNEQFF.

The genes are TRBV28 and TRBJ2-3, with TRBD1 matching 7 bases. This CDR3 is 17 amino acids long. CDR1 and CDR2 from the germline V gene are MDHEN and SYDVKM. With V trimmed by 6 bases and J by 2 bases, 14 bases remained unmatched. This chain's CDR3 is CASSTQLTGTYTDTQYF. The CDR3 region has the DNA TGTGCCAGCAGCACTCAACTGACAGGGACCTACACAGATACGCAGTATTTT.

The J gene is TRBJ2-3, the V gene TRBV15; no clear D gene. Trimming took off 5 bases at V and 6 bases at J, with 12 bases between the two ends. The germline V gene has CDR1 LNHNV and CDR2 YYDKDF (reference sequence). The CDR3 is 13 amino acids. CDR3 DNA: TGTGCCACCAGCCGCAAAGACCCGGATACGCAGTATTTT. Translating gives CATSRKDPDTQYF.

Only a few counts were recorded for this clonotype. The rearrangement uses TRBV24-1 and TRBJ2-2; no clear D. CDR1 KGHDR and CDR2 SFDVKD come from the germline V gene. V lost 3 bases, J lost 6 bases, and 13 bases lay in between. The length of the CDR3 is 15 residues. Here the CDR3 reads CATSDGGVRAGELFF. CDR3 nucleotides: TGTGCCACCAGTGATGGCGGAGTGAGAGCCGGGGAGCTGTTTTTT.

The chain joins TRBV7-2 to TRBJ2-7, with 9 bases identical to TRBD2. The CDR3 length is 16 residues. V lost 6 bases to trimming and J lost 1 base; unmatched junction nucleotides: 10. CDR1 is SGHTA and CDR2 is FQGNSA in the germline V gene. CDR3 in amino acids: CASRENSGSSSYEQYF. The DNA of the CDR3 is TGTGCCAGCAGGGAGAATAGCGGGAGCTCATCCTACGAGCAGTACTTC.

The table lists this clonotype with a few counts. The chain's CDR3 is CASSPRQGTNTEAFF. The CDR3, as DNA: TGCGCCAGCAGCCCTAGACAGGGGACGAACACTGAAGCTTTCTTT. The gene calls are TRBV5-1 and TRBJ1-1; 8 nucleotides align to TRBD1. J gave up 1 base and V 4 bases, and 6 bases lay outside the gene matches. There are 15 residues in the CDR3. Per the germline V gene, CDR1 is SGHRS and CDR2 is YFSETQ.

This clonotype was seen a few times. The V and J genes are TRBV20-1 and TRBJ2-2; 8 nucleotides align to TRBD2. This CDR3 spans 16 amino acids. Germline V lookup: CDR1 DFQATT, CDR2 SNEGSKA (reference sequence). V lost 1 base to trimming and J lost 5 bases; unmatched junction nucleotides: 9. The CDR3 region is CSARVPGTRSTGELFF. Here the CDR3 DNA reads TGCAGTGCTAGAGTGCCCGGGACTAGGAGTACCGGGGAGCTGTTTTTT.

This clonotype has only a few counts. CDR3 loop: CASSLDRTQGNSREQYF. CDR3 sequence (DNA): TGTGCCAGCAGCTTAGATAGGACCCAGGGGAATTCTCGCGAGCAGTACTTC. The chain has TRBV11-2 and TRBJ2-7, with D possibly matching TRBD1 (6 bases). The CDR3 is 17 amino acids. Trimming removed 0 bases at V and 6 bases at J, with 21 bases between. In germline, CDR1 is SGHAT, CDR2 FQNNGV.

The chain carries TRBV6-5 and TRBJ1-4; D unclear. Per the germline V gene, CDR1 is MNHEY and CDR2 is SVGAGI. Deletions cut 0 bases from V and 0 bases from J, with 5 bases between. This CDR3 is 15 amino acids long. The CDR3 coding sequence is TGTGCCAGCAGTTACTCGTACTCAACTAATGAAAAACTGTTTTTT. Translated: CASSYSYSTNEKLFF.

V is TRBV24-1 and J is TRBJ2-5; weak D call: TRBD2 (6 bases). Germline lookup yields CDR1 KGHDR and CDR2 SFDVKD. The CDR3 spans 14 residues. Trimming removed 3 bases from V and 7 bases from J, with 14 bases in between. The CDR3 loop is CATSDRGNWGTQYF. In DNA form, the CDR3 reads TGTGCCACCAGTGATCGCGGGAATTGGGGGACCCAGTACTTC.